The rows below give T cell receptor beta chains drawn from one sample of a study of shared clonotypes between healthy human individuals. Libraries were prepared by immunoSEQ multiplex PCR; TCRdb keeps only in-frame clonotypes and omits some of them. The sample has some 2,100,000 clones; about 92% are singletons. The sequenced sample consisted of naive CD8+ T cells from PBMCs. These receptor sequences come from a man aged 18 to 35 in good health. Some clones in this sample may be carry-over from other donors' samples. Both conserved end residues are part of each CDR3. The order of the fields is D gene, V gene, CDR3 length, CDR3 protein. The D gene is left open where the match is weak.

d_call: -; v_call: TRBV29-1; cdr3_length: 11; cdr3_aa: CSAGSPAEAFF
d_call: TRBD2; v_call: TRBV2; cdr3_length: 15; cdr3_aa: CASLASGRYTGELFF
d_call: -; v_call: TRBV15; cdr3_length: 13; cdr3_aa: CATSRGSPGELFF
d_call: -; v_call: TRBV18; cdr3_length: 14; cdr3_aa: CASSPTGPAPKLFF
d_call: TRBD1; v_call: TRBV7-2; cdr3_length: 14; cdr3_aa: CASSPPGQGGEQYF
d_call: TRBD2; v_call: TRBV9; cdr3_length: 15; cdr3_aa: CASSVGSGRVYEQYF
d_call: TRBD2; v_call: TRBV2; cdr3_length: 16; cdr3_aa: CARRTGTSGITDTQYF
d_call: -; v_call: TRBV5-1; cdr3_length: 15; cdr3_aa: CASSLATRWTDTQYF
d_call: -; v_call: TRBV5-6; cdr3_length: 13; cdr3_aa: CASTNPGSSEAFF
d_call: -; v_call: TRBV14; cdr3_length: 15; cdr3_aa: CASSQGSASTDTQYF
d_call: -; v_call: TRBV28; cdr3_length: 13; cdr3_aa: CASRGTRLYGYTF
d_call: -; v_call: TRBV9; cdr3_length: 13; cdr3_aa: CASSPRTDYEQYF
d_call: -; v_call: TRBV4-1; cdr3_length: 14; cdr3_aa: CASSSRGATGELFF